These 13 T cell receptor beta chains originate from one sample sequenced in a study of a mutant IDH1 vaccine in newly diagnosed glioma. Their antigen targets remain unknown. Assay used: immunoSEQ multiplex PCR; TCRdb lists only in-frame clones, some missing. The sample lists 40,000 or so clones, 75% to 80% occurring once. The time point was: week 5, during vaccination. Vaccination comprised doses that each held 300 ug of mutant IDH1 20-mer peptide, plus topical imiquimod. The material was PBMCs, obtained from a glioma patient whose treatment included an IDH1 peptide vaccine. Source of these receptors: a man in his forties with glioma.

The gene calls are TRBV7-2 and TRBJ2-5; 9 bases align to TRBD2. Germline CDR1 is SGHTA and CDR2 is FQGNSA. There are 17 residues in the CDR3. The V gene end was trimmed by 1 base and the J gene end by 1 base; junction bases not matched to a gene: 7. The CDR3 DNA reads TGTGCCAGCAGCTTAGGTCCCCCAGCGGGGGGCCAAGAGACCCAGTACTTC. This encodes CASSLGPPAGGQETQYF.

The CDR3 sequence is CASSSEGGAMTGELFF. CDR3 sequence (DNA): TGTGCCAGCAGCTCGGAAGGGGGCGCGATGACCGGGGAGCTGTTTTTT. The chain has TRBV5-4 and TRBJ2-2, with TRBD1 matching over 7 bases. Germline values: CDR1 SGHNT, CDR2 YYREEE (reference sequence). The CDR3 is 16 amino acids. With 3 bases clipped from V and 5 bases from J, the junction kept 10 bases outside the gene matches.

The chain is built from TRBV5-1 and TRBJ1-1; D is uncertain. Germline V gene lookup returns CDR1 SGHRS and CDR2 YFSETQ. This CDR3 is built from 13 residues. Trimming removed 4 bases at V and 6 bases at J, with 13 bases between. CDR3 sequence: CASSNRERAEAFF. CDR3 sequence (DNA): TGCGCCAGCAGCAACCGGGAGAGAGCTGAAGCTTTCTTT.

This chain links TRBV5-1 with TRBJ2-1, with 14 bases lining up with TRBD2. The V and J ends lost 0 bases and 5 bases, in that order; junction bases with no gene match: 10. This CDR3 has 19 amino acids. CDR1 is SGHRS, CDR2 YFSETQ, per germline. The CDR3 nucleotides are TGCGCCAGCAGCTTGGGGTCCTGGACTAGCGGGGGGAAACACAATGAGCAGTTCTTC. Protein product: CASSLGSWTSGGKHNEQFF.

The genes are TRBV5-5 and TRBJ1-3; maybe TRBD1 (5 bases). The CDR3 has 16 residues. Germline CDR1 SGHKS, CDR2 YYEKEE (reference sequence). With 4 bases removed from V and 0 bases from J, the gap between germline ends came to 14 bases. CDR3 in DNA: TGTGCCAGCAGCCGGTTGAGTGACAGCTCTGGAAACACCATATATTTT. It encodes CASSRLSDSSGNTIYF.

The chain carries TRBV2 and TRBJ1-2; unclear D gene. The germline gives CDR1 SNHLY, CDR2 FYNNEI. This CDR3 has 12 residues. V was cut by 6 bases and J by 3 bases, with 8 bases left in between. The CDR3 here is CASSRDYYGYTF. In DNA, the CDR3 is TGTGCCAGCAGCCGGGATTACTATGGCTACACCTTC.

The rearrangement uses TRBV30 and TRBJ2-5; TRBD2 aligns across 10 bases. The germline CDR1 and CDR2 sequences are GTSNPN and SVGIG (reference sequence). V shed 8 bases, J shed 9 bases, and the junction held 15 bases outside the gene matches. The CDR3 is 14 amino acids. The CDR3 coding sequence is TGTGCCGGGATCGCTGTAGCGGGGGGACTTGCCCAGTACTTC. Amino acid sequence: CAGIAVAGGLAQYF.

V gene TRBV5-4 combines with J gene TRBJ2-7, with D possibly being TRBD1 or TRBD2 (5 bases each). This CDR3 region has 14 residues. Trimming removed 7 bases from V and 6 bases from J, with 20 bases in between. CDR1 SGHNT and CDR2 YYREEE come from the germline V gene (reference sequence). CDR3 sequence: CASHTGAVKGEQYF. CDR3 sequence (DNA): TGTGCCAGCCACACCGGGGCGGTAAAGGGCGAGCAGTACTTC. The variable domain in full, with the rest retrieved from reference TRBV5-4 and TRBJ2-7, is ETGVTQSPTHLIKTRGQQVTLRCSSQSGHNTVSWYQQALGQGPQFIFQYYREEENGRGNFPPRFSGLQFPNYSSELNVNALELDDSALYLCASHTGAVKGEQYFGPGTRLTVT.

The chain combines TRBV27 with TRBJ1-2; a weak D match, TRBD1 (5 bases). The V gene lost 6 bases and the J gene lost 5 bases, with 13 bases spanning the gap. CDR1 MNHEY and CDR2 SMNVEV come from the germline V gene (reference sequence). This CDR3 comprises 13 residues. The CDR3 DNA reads TGTGCCAGCAGCACCCAGGGTTGGTATGGCTACACCTTC. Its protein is CASSTQGWYGYTF.

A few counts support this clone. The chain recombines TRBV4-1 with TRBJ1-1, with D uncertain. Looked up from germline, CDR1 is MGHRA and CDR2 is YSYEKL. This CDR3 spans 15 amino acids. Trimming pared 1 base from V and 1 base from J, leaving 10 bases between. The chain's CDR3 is CASSQGFRGNTEAFF. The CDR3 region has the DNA TGCGCCAGCAGCCAAGGATTCCGAGGGAACACTGAAGCTTTCTTT.

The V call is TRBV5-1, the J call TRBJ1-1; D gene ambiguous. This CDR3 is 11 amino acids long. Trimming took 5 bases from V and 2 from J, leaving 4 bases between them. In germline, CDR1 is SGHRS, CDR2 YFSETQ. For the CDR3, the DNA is TGCGCCAGCAGACTAAACACTGAAGCTTTCTTT. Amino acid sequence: CASRLNTEAFF.

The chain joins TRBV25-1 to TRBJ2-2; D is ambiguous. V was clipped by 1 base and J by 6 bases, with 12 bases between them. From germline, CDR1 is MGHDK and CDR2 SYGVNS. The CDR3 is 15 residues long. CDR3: CASSESRVLSGELFF. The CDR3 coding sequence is TGTGCCAGCAGTGAATCCCGAGTACTGTCCGGGGAGCTGTTTTTT.

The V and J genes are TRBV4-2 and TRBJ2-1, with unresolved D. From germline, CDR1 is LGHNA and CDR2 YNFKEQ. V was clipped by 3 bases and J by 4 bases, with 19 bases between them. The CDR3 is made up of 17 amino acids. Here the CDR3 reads CASSHRADTAEYNEQFF. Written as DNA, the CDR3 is TGTGCCAGCAGCCACCGAGCTGACACAGCAGAGTACAATGAGCAGTTCTTC.